This T cell receptor beta chain was documented in a study of shared T cell receptors in the human thymus. V was trimmed by 2 bases and J by 2 bases, leaving 24 bases between them. The CDR3 runs to 19 residues. Germline CDR1 is SGDLS and CDR2 is YYNGEE. Here immunoSEQ multiplex PCR was the method, and the copy in TCRdb shows in-frame clones only, minus some. Here the sample spans about 500,000 clones, about four fifths being singletons. These data also formed part of another study, on human thymus T cells. That report notes: It was healthy Finnish infants having corrective surgery for congenital heart defects who were the donors. Thymus specimens were resections from corrective heart surgery. Repertoires from thymus and blood appeared to show biased V and J gene usage. Unrelated individuals reportedly shared highly overlapping thymic TCR repertoires.

The rearrangement uses TRBV9 and TRBJ2-3, with a tentative D call TRBD2 (7 bases). The TCR sequence derives from a boy under three years old with a congenital heart defect. The source material was thymocytes. The CDR3 DNA sequence: TGTGCCAGCAGCGTCAACCCCATGGTGAGCGGGACATACACAGATACGCAGTATTTT. It translates to CASSVNPMVSGTYTDTQYF.